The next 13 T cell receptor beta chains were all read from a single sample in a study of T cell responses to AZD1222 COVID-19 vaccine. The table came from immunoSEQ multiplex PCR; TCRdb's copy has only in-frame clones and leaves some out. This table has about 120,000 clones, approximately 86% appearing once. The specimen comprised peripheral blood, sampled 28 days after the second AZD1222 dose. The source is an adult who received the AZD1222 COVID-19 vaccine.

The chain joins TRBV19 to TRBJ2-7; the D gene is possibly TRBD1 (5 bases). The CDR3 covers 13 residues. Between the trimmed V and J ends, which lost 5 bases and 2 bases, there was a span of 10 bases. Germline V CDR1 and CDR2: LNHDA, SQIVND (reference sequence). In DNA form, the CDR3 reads TGTGCCAGTAGTGCAGGGTTCGCCTACGAGCAGTACTTC. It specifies CASSAGFAYEQYF.

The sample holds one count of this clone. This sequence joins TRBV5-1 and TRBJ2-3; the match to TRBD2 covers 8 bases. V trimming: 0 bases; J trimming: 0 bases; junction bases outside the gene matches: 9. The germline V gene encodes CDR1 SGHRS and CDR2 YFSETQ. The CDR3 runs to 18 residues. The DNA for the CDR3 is TGCGCCAGCAGCTTGGCGGGGCCGGGGGGGACTAGCACAGATACGCAGTATTTT. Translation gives CASSLAGPGGTSTDTQYF.

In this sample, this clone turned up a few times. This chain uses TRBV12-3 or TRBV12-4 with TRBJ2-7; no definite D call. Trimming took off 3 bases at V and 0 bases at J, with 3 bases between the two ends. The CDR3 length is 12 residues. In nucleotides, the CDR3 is TGTGCCAGCAGTTTGGCCTCCTACGAGCAGTACTTC. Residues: CASSLASYEQYF.

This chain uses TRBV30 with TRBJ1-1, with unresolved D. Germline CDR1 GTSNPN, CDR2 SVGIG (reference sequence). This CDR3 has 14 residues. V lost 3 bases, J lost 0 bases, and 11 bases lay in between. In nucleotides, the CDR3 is TGTGCCTGGAGAAGGTCCCGGATGAACACTGAAGCTTTCTTT. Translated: CAWRRSRMNTEAFF.

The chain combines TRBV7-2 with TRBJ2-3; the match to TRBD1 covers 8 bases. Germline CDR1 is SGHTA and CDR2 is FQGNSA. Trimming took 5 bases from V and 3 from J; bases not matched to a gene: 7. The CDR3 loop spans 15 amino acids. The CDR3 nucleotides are TGTGCCAGCAGCCCCTGGACAGGGTATACAGATACGCAGTATTTT. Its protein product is CASSPWTGYTDTQYF. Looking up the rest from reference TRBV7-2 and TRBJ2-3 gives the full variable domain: GAGVSQSPSNKVTEKGKDVELRCDPISGHTALYWYRQSLGQGLEFLIYFQGNSAPDKSGLPSDRFSAERTGGSVSTLTIQRTQQEDSAVYLCASSPWTGYTDTQYFGPGTRLTVL.

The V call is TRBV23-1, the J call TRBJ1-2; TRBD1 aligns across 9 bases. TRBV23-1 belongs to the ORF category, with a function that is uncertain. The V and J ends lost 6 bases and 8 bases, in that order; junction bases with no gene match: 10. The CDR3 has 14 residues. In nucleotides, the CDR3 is TGCGCCAGCAGCCCGGGACAGGGTGTAAGGGGCTACACCTTC. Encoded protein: CASSPGQGVRGYTF.

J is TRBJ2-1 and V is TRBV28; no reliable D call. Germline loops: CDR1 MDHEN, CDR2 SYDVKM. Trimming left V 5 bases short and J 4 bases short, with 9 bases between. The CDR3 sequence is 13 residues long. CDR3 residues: CASSPDGYNEQFF. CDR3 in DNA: TGTGCCAGCAGTCCGGATGGGTACAATGAGCAGTTCTTC.

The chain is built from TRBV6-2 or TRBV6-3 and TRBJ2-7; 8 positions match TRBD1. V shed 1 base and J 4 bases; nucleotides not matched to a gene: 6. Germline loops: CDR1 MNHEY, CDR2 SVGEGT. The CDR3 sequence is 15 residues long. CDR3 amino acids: CASSYFRTGNYEQYF. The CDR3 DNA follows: TGTGCCAGCAGTTACTTCAGGACAGGGAATTACGAGCAGTACTTC.

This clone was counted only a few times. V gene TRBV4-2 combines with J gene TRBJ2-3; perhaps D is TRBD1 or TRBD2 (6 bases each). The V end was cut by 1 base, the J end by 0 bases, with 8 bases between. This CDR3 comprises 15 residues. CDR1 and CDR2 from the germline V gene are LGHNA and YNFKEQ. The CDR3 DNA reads TGTGCCAGCAGCCAAGGGGGGGCCAGCACAGATACGCAGTATTTT. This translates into CASSQGGASTDTQYF.

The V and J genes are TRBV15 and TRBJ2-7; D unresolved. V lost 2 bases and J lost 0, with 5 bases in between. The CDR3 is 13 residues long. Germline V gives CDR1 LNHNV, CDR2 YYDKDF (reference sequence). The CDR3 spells CATSRPPSYEQYF. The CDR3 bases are TGTGCCACCAGCAGACCCCCCTCCTACGAGCAGTACTTC.

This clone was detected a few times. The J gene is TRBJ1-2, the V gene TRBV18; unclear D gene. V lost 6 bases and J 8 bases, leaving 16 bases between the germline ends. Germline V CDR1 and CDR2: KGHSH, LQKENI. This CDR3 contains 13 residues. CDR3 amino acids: CASSPGEGFGYTF. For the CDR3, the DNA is TGTGCCAGCTCCCCCGGGGAAGGGTTCGGCTACACCTTC.

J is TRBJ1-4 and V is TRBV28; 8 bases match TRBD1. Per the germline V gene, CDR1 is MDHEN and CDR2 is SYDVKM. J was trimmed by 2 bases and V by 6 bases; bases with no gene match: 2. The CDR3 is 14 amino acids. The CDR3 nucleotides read TGTGCCAGCAGGACAGGGGTGACTAATGAAAAACTGTTTTTT. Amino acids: CASRTGVTNEKLFF.

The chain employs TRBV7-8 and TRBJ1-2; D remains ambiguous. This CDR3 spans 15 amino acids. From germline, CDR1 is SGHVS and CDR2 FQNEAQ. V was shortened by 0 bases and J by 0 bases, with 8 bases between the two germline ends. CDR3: CASSLAGSTNYGYTF. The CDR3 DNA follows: TGTGCCAGCAGCTTAGCGGGGAGCACTAACTATGGCTACACCTTC.